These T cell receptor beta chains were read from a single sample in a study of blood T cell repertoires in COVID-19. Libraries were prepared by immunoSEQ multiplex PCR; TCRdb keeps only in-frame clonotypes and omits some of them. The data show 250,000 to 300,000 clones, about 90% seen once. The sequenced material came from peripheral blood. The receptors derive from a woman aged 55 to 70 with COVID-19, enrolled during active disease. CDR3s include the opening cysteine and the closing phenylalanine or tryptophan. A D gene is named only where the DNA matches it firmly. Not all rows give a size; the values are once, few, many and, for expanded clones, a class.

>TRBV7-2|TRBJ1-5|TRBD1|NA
CASSLTGWDDQPQHF
TGTGCCAGCAGCTTGACAGGGTGGGATGATCAGCCCCAGCATTTT
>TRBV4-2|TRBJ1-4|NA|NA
CASSPRQTATNEKLFF
TGTGCCAGCAGCCCAAGACAGACCGCAACTAATGAAAAACTGTTTTTT
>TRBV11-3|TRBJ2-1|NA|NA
CASSSRRDSRYNEQFF
TGTGCCAGCAGCTCACGCCGGGACTCTCGATACAATGAGCAGTTCTTC
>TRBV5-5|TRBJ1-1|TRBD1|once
CASSVRDRNTEAFF
TGTGCCAGCAGCGTCCGGGACAGAAACACTGAAGCTTTCTTT
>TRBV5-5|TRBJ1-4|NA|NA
CASSFVTPGDEKLFF
TGTGCCAGCAGCTTTGTTACACCGGGGGATGAAAAACTGTTTTTT
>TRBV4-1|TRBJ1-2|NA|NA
CASSQPGRGPINYGYTF
TGCGCCAGCAGCCAACCGGGGAGGGGACCGATTAACTATGGCTACACCTTC
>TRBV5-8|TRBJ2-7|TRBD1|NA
CASSPTGEEEFYEQYF
TGTGCCAGCAGCCCGACAGGGGAGGAAGAATTCTACGAGCAGTACTTC
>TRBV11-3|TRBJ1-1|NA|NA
CASSLFFQGPQRTEAFF
TGTGCCAGCAGCTTGTTCTTTCAGGGGCCCCAGAGAACTGAAGCTTTCTTT
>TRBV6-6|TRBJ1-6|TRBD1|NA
CASTSGQGGSPLHF
TGTGCCAGCACCTCGGGGCAGGGGGGTTCACCCCTCCACTTT
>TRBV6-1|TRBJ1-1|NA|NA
CASSDLRTGEAFF
TGTGCCAGCAGTGACCTCAGGACGGGGGAAGCTTTCTTT
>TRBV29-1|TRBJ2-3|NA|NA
CSVDKEGTDTQYF
TGCAGCGTTGACAAGGAGGGCACAGATACGCAGTATTTT
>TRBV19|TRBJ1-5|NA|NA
CASSRVDPSNQPQHF
TGTGCCAGTAGCAGGGTAGATCCTAGCAATCAGCCCCAGCATTTT
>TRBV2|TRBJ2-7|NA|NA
CASSDGTPLYEQYF
TGTGCCAGCAGTGACGGGACACCACTCTACGAGCAGTACTTC
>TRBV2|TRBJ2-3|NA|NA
CASNGAGPHPDTQYF
TGTGCCAGCAACGGGGCGGGGCCCCACCCAGATACGCAGTATTTT
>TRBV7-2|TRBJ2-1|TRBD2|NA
CASSQRGTYNEQFF
TGTGCCAGCAGTCAGCGGGGGACTTACAATGAGCAGTTCTTC
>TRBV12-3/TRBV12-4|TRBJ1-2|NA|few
CASSLAFPEGYTF
TGTGCCAGCAGTTTAGCGTTTCCGGAGGGCTACACCTTC
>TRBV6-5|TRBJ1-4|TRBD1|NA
CASRTQGGSAEKLFF
TGTGCCAGCAGGACCCAGGGGGGATCGGCTGAAAAACTGTTTTTT
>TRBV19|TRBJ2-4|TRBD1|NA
CASTERTGNIQYF
TGTGCCAGTACCGAAAGGACAGGAAACATTCAGTACTTC
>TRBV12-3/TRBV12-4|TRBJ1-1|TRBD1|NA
CASISDRVSEAFF
TGTGCCAGCATCTCGGACAGGGTCTCGGAAGCTTTCTTT
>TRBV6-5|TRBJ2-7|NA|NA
CASSIRGNEQYF
TGTGCCAGCAGTATCCGGGGTAACGAGCAGTACTTC
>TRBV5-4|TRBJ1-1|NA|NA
CASSIRSMGPEAFF
TGTGCCAGCAGCATTCGGAGTATGGGGCCTGAAGCTTTCTTT
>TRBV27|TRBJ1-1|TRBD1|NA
CASTYTGGIPAFF
TGTGCCAGCACCTACACAGGGGGCATCCCAGCTTTCTTT
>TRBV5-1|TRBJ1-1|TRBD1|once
CASSLGPGQAIDNTEAFF
TGCGCCAGCAGCTTGGGCCCGGGACAGGCAATCGATAACACTGAAGCTTTCTTT
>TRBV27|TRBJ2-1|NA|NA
CASSFGQGGEQFF
TGTGCCAGCAGTTTCGGACAGGGAGGGGAGCAGTTCTTC
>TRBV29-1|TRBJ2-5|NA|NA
CSAHRVGDQETQYF
TGCAGCGCCCACAGGGTTGGGGACCAAGAGACCCAGTACTTC
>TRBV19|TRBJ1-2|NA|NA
CASSIVRGGGGYGYTF
TGTGCCAGTAGTATAGTTCGAGGGGGTGGAGGCTATGGCTACACCTTC
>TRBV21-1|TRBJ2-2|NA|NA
CASSTYRRAELFF
TGTGCCAGCAGCACCTACCGGAGAGCAGAGCTGTTTTTT
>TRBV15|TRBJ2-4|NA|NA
CATSSSIIQYF
TGTGCCACCAGCAGTTCTATCATTCAGTACTTC
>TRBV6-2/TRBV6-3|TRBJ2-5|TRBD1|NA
CASSYLPGGIQETQYF
TGTGCCAGCAGTTACTTGCCAGGGGGAATCCAAGAGACCCAGTACTTC
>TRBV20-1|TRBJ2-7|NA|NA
CSASNRQRSSYEQYF
TGCAGTGCTAGTAATCGACAACGTTCCTCCTACGAGCAGTACTTC